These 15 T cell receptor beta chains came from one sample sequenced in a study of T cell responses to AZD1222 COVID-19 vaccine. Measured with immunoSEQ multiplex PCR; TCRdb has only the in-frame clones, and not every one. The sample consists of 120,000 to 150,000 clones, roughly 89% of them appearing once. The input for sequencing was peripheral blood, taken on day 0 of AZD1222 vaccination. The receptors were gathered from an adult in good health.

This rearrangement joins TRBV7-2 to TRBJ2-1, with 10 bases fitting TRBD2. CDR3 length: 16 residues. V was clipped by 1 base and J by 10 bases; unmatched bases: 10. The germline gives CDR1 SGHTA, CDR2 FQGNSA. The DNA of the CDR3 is TGTGCCAGCAGCTTAGGGGGAGGACTAGCGGAAAAGGAGCAGTTCTTC. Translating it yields CASSLGGGLAEKEQFF.

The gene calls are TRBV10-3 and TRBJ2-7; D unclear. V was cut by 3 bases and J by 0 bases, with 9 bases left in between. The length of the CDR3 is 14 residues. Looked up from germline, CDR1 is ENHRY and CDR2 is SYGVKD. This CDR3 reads CAISEGGSSYEQYF. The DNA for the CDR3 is TGTGCCATCAGTGAAGGTGGCAGCTCCTACGAGCAGTACTTC.

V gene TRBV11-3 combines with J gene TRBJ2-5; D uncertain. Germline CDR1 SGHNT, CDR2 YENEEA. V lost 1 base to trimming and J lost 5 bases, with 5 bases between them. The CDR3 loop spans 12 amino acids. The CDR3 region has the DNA TGTGCCAGCAGCTTAGGGACGGAGACCCAGTACTTC. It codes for CASSLGTETQYF.

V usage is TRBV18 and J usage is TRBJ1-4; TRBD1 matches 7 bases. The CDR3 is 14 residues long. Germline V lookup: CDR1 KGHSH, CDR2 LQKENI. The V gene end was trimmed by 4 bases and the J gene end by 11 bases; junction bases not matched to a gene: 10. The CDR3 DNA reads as TGTGCCAGCTCACGGGGGACAGAGTCAAGGAAACTGTTTTTT. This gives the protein CASSRGTESRKLFF.

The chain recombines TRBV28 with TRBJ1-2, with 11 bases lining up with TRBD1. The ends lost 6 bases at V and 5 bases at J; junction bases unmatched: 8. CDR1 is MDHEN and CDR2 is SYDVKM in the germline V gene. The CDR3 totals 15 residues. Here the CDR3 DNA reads TGTGCCAGCAGGAGACCCGGGACAGGGGGGTATGGCTACACCTTC. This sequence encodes CASRRPGTGGYGYTF.

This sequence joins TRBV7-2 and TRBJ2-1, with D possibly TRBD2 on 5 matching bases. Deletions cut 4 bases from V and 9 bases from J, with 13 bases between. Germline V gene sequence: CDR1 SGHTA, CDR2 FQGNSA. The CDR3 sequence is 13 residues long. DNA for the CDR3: TGTGCCAGCAGCTCACTAGTTTTTGGTGAGCAGTTCTTC. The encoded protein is CASSSLVFGEQFF.

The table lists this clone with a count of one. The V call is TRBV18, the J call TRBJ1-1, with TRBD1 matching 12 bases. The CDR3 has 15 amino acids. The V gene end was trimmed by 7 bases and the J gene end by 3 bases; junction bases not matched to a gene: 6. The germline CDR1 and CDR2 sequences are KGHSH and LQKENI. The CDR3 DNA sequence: TGTGCCAGCTGGGGGACAGGGGGCGCGGACACTGAAGCTTTCTTT. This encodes CASWGTGGADTEAFF.

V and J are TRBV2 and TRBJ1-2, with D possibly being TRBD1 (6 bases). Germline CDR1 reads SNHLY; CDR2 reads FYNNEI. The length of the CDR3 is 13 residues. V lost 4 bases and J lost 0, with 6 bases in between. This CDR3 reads CASSGTANYGYTF. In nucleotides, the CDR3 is TGTGCCAGCAGTGGGACAGCTAACTATGGCTACACCTTC.

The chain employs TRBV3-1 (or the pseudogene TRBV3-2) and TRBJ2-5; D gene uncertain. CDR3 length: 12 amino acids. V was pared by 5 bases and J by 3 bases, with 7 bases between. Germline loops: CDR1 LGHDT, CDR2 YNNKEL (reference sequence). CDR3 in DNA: TGTGCCAGCAGCTTCCCCGAAGAGACCCAGTACTTC. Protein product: CASSFPEETQYF.

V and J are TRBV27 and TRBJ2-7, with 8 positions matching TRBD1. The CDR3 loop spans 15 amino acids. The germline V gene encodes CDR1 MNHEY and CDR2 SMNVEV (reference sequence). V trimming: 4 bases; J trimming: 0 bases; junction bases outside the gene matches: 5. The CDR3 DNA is TGTGCCAGCAGTTCCTGGACAGGGAGCTCCTACGAGCAGTACTTC. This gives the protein CASSSWTGSSYEQYF.

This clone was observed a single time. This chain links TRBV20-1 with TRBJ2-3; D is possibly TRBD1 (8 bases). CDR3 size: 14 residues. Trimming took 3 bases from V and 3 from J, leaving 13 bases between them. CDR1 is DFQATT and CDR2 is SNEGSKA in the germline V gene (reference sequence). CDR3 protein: CSASYRGGTDTQYF. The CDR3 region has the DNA TGCAGTGCTAGTTACAGGGGGGGGACAGATACGCAGTATTTT.

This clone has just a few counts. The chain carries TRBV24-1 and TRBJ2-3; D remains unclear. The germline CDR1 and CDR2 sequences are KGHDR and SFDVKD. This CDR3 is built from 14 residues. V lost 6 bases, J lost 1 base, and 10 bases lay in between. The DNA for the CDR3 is TGTGCCACCAGTCCCCTATCGGGCACAGATACGCAGTATTTT. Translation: CATSPLSGTDTQYF.

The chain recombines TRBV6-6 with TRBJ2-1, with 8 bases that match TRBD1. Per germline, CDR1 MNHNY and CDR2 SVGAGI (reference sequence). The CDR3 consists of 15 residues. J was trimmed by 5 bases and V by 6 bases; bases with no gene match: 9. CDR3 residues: CASRNRDRSNNEQFF. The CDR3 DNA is TGTGCCAGCAGAAACCGGGACAGGAGTAACAATGAGCAGTTCTTC.

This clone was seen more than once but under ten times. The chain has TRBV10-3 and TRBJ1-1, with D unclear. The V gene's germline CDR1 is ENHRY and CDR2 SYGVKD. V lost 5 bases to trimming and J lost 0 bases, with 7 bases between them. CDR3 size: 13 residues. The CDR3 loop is CAISSGMNTEAFF. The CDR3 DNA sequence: TGTGCCATCAGTTCGGGTATGAACACTGAAGCTTTCTTT.

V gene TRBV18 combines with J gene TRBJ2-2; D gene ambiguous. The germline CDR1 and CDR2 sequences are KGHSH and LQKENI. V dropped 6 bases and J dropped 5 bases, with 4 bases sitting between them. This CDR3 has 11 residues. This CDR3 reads CASSPTGELFF. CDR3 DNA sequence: TGTGCCAGCTCCCCGACCGGGGAGCTGTTTTTT.